This T cell receptor beta chain derives from a study of cytomegalovirus exposure and HLA in healthy donors. Germline V CDR1 and CDR2: LNHDA, SQIVND (reference sequence). V shed 5 bases, J shed 2 bases, and the junction held 22 bases outside the gene matches. The CDR3 has 21 residues. Study observations and caveats: Researchers catalogued approximately 160 TCR beta chains as cytomegalovirus-associated. Across HLA loci, a later analysis found differing TCR association rates, with DRB1 most and HLA-C fewest. The likely origin of a cluster of highly shared sequence variants was a sequencing artifact.

60 Vbeta and 13 Jbeta primers were used in PCR. Here immunoSEQ multiplex PCR was the method, and the copy in TCRdb shows in-frame clones only, minus some. The sample shows roughly 150,000 clones, 72% of them seen only once. As concerns this clone: Its matching antigen is unknown.

The rearrangement links TRBV19 to TRBJ2-3; 10 positions match TRBD2. Material for sequencing was PBMCs. The sequence was obtained from a man aged 40-49 years in good health and CMV-seronegative. This CDR3 reads CASSVTPTGTASGRVTDTQYF. Written as DNA, the CDR3 is TGTGCCAGTAGTGTCACACCGACAGGGACGGCTAGCGGGAGAGTCACAGATACGCAGTATTTT. Full variable domain (missing parts from reference TRBV19 and TRBJ2-3): DGGITQSPKYLFRKEGQNVTLSCEQNLNHDAMYWYRQDPGQGLRLIYYSQIVNDFQKGDIAEGYSVSREKKESFPLTVTSAQKNPTAFYLCASSVTPTGTASGRVTDTQYFGPGTRLTVL.